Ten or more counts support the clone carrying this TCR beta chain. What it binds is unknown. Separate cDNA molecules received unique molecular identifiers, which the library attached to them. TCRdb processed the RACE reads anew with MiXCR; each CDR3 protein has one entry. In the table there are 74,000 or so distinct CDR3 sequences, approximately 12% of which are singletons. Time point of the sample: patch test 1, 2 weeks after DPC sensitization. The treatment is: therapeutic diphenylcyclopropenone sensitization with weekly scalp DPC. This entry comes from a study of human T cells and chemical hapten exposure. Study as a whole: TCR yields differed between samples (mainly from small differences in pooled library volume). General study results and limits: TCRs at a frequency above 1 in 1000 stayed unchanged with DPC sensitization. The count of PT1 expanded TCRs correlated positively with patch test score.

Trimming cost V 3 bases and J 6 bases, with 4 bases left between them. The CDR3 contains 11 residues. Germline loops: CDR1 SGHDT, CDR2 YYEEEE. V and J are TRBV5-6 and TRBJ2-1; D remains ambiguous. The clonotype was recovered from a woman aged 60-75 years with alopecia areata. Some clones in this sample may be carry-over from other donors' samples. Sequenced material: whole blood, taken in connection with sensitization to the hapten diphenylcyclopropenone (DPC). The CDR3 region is CASSSSNEQFF. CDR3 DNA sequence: TGTGCCAGCAGCTCATCCAATGAGCAGTTCTTC.